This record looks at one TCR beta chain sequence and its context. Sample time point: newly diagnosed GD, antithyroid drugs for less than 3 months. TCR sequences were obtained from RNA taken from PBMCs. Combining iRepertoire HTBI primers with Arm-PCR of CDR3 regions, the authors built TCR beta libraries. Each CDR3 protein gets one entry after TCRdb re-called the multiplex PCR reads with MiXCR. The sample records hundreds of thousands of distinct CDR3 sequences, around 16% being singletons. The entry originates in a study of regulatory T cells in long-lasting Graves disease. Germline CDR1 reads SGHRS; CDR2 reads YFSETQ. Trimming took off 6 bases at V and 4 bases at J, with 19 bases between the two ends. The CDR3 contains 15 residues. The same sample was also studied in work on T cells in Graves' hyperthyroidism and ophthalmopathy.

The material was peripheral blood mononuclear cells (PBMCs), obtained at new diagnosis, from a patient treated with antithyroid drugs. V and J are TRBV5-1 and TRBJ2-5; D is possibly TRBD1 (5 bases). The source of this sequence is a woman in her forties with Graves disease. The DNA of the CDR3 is TGCGCCAGCACCCTTGAAAGGGGCTCAGGAGAGACCCAGTACTTC. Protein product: CASTLERGSGETQYF.